The rows below give T cell receptor beta chains drawn from one sample of a study of CD8 T cells in Susac syndrome. MiXCR was run by TCRdb on the immunoSEQ multiplex PCR reads, yielding one entry per CDR3 protein. The sample lists about 64,000 distinct CDR3 sequences; roughly 94% were seen once. Source material: CD8+ T cells from PBMCs. These receptors all stem from a human donor with multiple sclerosis. Each CDR3 is given without its conserved first and last residue. Each record gives: J gene, clone size, V gene, CDR3 protein. Size tells how often a clone was seen (once, few, many) or the class of an expanded clone, and some rows leave it out.

j_call: TRBJ2-7; clone_size: once; v_call: TRBV19; cdr3_aa: ASSRGQQTYEQY
j_call: TRBJ2-7; clone_size: .; v_call: TRBV27; cdr3_aa: ASSLGAGWFYEQY
j_call: TRBJ2-1; clone_size: .; v_call: TRBV6-5; cdr3_aa: ASSYSGGSPYNEQF
j_call: TRBJ1-2; clone_size: .; v_call: TRBV7-9; cdr3_aa: ASSPGRTAYGYT
j_call: TRBJ2-5; clone_size: .; v_call: TRBV3-1; cdr3_aa: ASSPFRTGQETQY
j_call: TRBJ2-1; clone_size: once; v_call: TRBV1; cdr3_aa: TSPGLATYSYNEQF
j_call: TRBJ1-2; clone_size: .; v_call: TRBV4-1; cdr3_aa: ASSHGGGDGYT
j_call: TRBJ1-2; clone_size: .; v_call: TRBV29-1; cdr3_aa: SVDADYYGYT
j_call: TRBJ2-5; clone_size: .; v_call: TRBV2; cdr3_aa: ASSGPRDSLGETQY
j_call: TRBJ2-1; clone_size: .; v_call: TRBV28; cdr3_aa: ASSPTTYNYNEQF
j_call: TRBJ2-1; clone_size: .; v_call: TRBV6-1; cdr3_aa: ASMSGLAAGSSYNEQF
j_call: TRBJ2-3; clone_size: .; v_call: TRBV9; cdr3_aa: ASSVDSGRGDTQY
j_call: TRBJ2-1; clone_size: .; v_call: TRBV29-1; cdr3_aa: SVTLRQGRYNEQF
j_call: TRBJ1-2; clone_size: once; v_call: TRBV27; cdr3_aa: ASSLSREADGGYT
j_call: TRBJ2-3; clone_size: .; v_call: TRBV9; cdr3_aa: ASSVEIGGISDTQY
j_call: TRBJ2-1; clone_size: .; v_call: TRBV9; cdr3_aa: ASSYHSGTYNEQF
j_call: TRBJ1-2; clone_size: once; v_call: TRBV29-1; cdr3_aa: SVVGLEDGYT
j_call: TRBJ1-4; clone_size: .; v_call: TRBV11-2; cdr3_aa: ASSLDQRINEKLF
j_call: TRBJ2-7; clone_size: .; v_call: TRBV13; cdr3_aa: ASSLSQGYEQY
j_call: TRBJ1-1; clone_size: .; v_call: TRBV27; cdr3_aa: ASMGSGHTEAF
j_call: TRBJ2-1; clone_size: .; v_call: TRBV7-2; cdr3_aa: ASRFSGGAQGEQF
j_call: TRBJ2-3; clone_size: .; v_call: TRBV12-3/TRBV12-4; cdr3_aa: ASSLGTHGDTQY
j_call: TRBJ2-2; clone_size: .; v_call: TRBV9; cdr3_aa: ASKEGGANTGELF
j_call: TRBJ1-4; clone_size: .; v_call: TRBV28; cdr3_aa: ASSLWMEKLF
j_call: TRBJ1-2; clone_size: .; v_call: TRBV7-3; cdr3_aa: ASSSGETYGYT
j_call: TRBJ2-7; clone_size: .; v_call: TRBV7-2; cdr3_aa: ASSPPSGLYEQY
j_call: TRBJ2-4; clone_size: .; v_call: TRBV5-6; cdr3_aa: ASSKQGLLAKNIQY
j_call: TRBJ1-1; clone_size: .; v_call: TRBV7-3; cdr3_aa: ASSMDRGDTEAF
j_call: TRBJ2-6; clone_size: .; v_call: TRBV19; cdr3_aa: ASSGANVLT
j_call: TRBJ1-5; clone_size: once; v_call: TRBV28; cdr3_aa: ASSLSGTDDQPQH
j_call: TRBJ2-5; clone_size: .; v_call: TRBV6-1; cdr3_aa: ASGSGSGQGAETQY
j_call: TRBJ2-1; clone_size: .; v_call: TRBV7-9; cdr3_aa: ASSSPGLATEQF
j_call: TRBJ2-7; clone_size: .; v_call: TRBV29-1; cdr3_aa: SVRFWDEQY
j_call: TRBJ2-2; clone_size: .; v_call: TRBV5-8; cdr3_aa: ASSLGSDGELF
j_call: TRBJ2-7; clone_size: .; v_call: TRBV7-2; cdr3_aa: ASSPFWTPYEQY
j_call: TRBJ1-2; clone_size: .; v_call: TRBV20-1; cdr3_aa: SARDPENYGYT
j_call: TRBJ2-7; clone_size: .; v_call: TRBV12-3/TRBV12-4; cdr3_aa: ASSWDVGGYEQY
j_call: TRBJ2-7; clone_size: .; v_call: TRBV28; cdr3_aa: ASSSGSGISYEQY
j_call: TRBJ2-3; clone_size: .; v_call: TRBV11-2; cdr3_aa: ASSSWTGASAGTDTQY
j_call: TRBJ1-1; clone_size: .; v_call: TRBV6-5; cdr3_aa: ASRPGLVNTEAF
j_call: TRBJ2-3; clone_size: .; v_call: TRBV4-1; cdr3_aa: ASSQTGYTDTQY
j_call: TRBJ2-1; clone_size: .; v_call: TRBV4-2; cdr3_aa: ASSQASGTSGSSEQF
j_call: TRBJ2-7; clone_size: .; v_call: TRBV9; cdr3_aa: ASSVGETYEQY
j_call: TRBJ2-7; clone_size: .; v_call: TRBV29-1; cdr3_aa: SVYAGTLSEQY
j_call: TRBJ2-7; clone_size: .; v_call: TRBV14; cdr3_aa: ASSQDSASSYEQY
j_call: TRBJ2-7; clone_size: .; v_call: TRBV20-1; cdr3_aa: SARERVAAYEQY
j_call: TRBJ2-7; clone_size: few; v_call: TRBV30; cdr3_aa: ASQVWGYEQY
j_call: TRBJ2-2; clone_size: .; v_call: TRBV3-1; cdr3_aa: ASSPLGDAGELF
j_call: TRBJ2-7; clone_size: .; v_call: TRBV7-9; cdr3_aa: ASSLDPGLY
j_call: TRBJ2-3; clone_size: .; v_call: TRBV7-8; cdr3_aa: ASSLVLAGEDTQY
j_call: TRBJ2-3; clone_size: .; v_call: TRBV12-3/TRBV12-4; cdr3_aa: ASSPTIADTQY
j_call: TRBJ1-5; clone_size: .; v_call: TRBV20-1; cdr3_aa: SAAAYRENQPQH
j_call: TRBJ2-7; clone_size: .; v_call: TRBV7-6; cdr3_aa: ASSSAGTGSYEQY